This TCR beta chain was found in a study of shared clonotypes between healthy human individuals. Notes on the study in general: Clonotypes shared by all four sorted-subset donors had higher generation probabilities than non-shared clonotypes.

Produced via immunoSEQ multiplex PCR; TCRdb's table is partial and in-frame only. Of 650,000 to 800,000 clones in the sample, 72% were seen once. The V gene's germline CDR1 is SEHNR and CDR2 FQNEAQ (reference sequence). The CDR3 runs 14 residues. The V and J ends lost 3 bases and 5 bases respectively, with 10 bases between them. Turning to this clone: Its antigen is unknown.

Sample: memory CD4+ T cells sorted from blood. The subset denotes: CD45RA-negative fraction. This sequence originates from a woman aged 25 to 45 in good health. V and J are TRBV7-9 and TRBJ1-4; D ambiguous. The CDR3 DNA follows: TGTGCCAGCAGCTTGTACAGCATGAATGAAAAACTGTTTTTT. Its protein is CASSLYSMNEKLFF.